What follows are 20 T cell receptor beta chains derived from one specimen sequenced in a study of shared clonotypes between healthy human individuals. Sequencing used immunoSEQ multiplex PCR; TCRdb keeps in-frame clones, though not all of them. The table has over a million clones, roughly 80% seen once; the top ten hold around 1.5%. The material sequenced was memory CD4+ T cells sorted from blood. Subset meaning: CD45RA-negative fraction. Receptors were obtained from a man aged 18 to 35 in good health.

About this clone itself: In the same sample, other DNA sequences code for this CDR3. The chain recombines TRBV5-1 with TRBJ1-1; D call uncertain. V was cut by 4 bases and J by 0 bases, with 7 bases left in between. Per the germline V gene, CDR1 is SGHRS and CDR2 is YFSETQ. This CDR3 has 13 amino acids. The CDR3 is CASSGNMNTEAFF. The DNA of the CDR3 is TGCGCCAGCAGCGGAAACATGAACACTGAAGCTTTCTTT.

The V call is TRBV6-1, the J call TRBJ2-2, with D possibly TRBD1 on 8 matching bases. The CDR3 has 14 residues. Germline values: CDR1 MNHNS, CDR2 SASEGT. The V end was cut by 8 bases, the J end by 3 bases, with 13 bases between. The CDR3 nucleotides read TGTGCCAGCCAAACAGGGGGGGACACCGGGGAGCTGTTTTTT. Its translation: CASQTGGDTGELFF.

The chain has TRBV10-2 and TRBJ2-3; the match to TRBD2 covers 12 bases. Germline V gene sequence: CDR1 WSHSY, CDR2 SAAADI. The CDR3 length is 15 residues. Trimming took 6 bases from V and 2 from J; bases not matched to a gene: 3. CDR3 nucleotide sequence: TGCGCCAGCAGGACTAGCGGGGGATACACAGATACGCAGTATTTT. Translating gives CASRTSGGYTDTQYF.

This chain links TRBV27 with TRBJ1-1; possibly TRBD1 for D (6 bases). Trimming shortened V by 5 bases and J by 3 bases, and 10 bases separated the two germline ends. The CDR3 sequence is 13 residues long. The germline V gene encodes CDR1 MNHEY and CDR2 SMNVEV (reference sequence). The CDR3 DNA reads as TGTGCCAGCAGTCGACAGGTTTACACTGAAGCTTTCTTT. As protein: CASSRQVYTEAFF.

The genes are TRBV19 and TRBJ1-1, with TRBD1 matching 7 bases. The CDR3 totals 14 residues. In germline, CDR1 is LNHDA, CDR2 SQIVND (reference sequence). V was pared by 7 bases and J by 4 bases, with 9 bases of the junction left unmatched. Here the CDR3 reads CASTSRGRGTEAFF. The CDR3 bases are TGTGCCAGTACCTCCAGGGGGAGAGGCACTGAAGCTTTCTTT.

The chain is built from TRBV5-1 and TRBJ2-7; maybe TRBD2 (6 bases). CDR1 and CDR2 from the germline V gene are SGHRS and YFSETQ. CDR3 length: 14 amino acids. With 2 bases removed from V and 0 bases from J, the gap between germline ends came to 9 bases. DNA of the CDR3: TGCGCCAGCAGCTTCCTCGGGGGCTCCTACGAGCAGTACTTC. It yields the protein CASSFLGGSYEQYF.

This clone has more than one count but fewer than ten. The chain uses TRBV2 and TRBJ1-6, with D unresolved. The CDR3 totals 13 residues. The V end lost 7 bases, the J end lost 5 bases, and 9 bases lay between the germline ends. CDR1 and CDR2 (germline): SNHLY, FYNNEI. The CDR3 here is CASTSEDNSPLHF. The CDR3 DNA follows: TGTGCCAGCACGAGTGAGGATAATTCACCCCTCCACTTT.

The chain joins TRBV13 to TRBJ2-4, with TRBD1 matching 9 bases. The CDR3 sequence is 14 residues long. The V and J ends lost 2 bases and 8 bases, in that order; junction bases with no gene match: 4. Per germline, CDR1 PRHDT and CDR2 FYEKMQ (reference sequence). DNA for the CDR3: TGTGCCAGCAGCTTATCCGGGACAGGGTACATTCAGTACTTC. Its protein is CASSLSGTGYIQYF.

This clone was detected only once. The rearrangement uses TRBV18 and TRBJ1-4; 7 bases are a match to TRBD1. The CDR3 consists of 14 residues. Germline trimming cut 2 bases from V and 6 bases from J; bases unmatched to any gene: 3. Germline V gene lookup returns CDR1 KGHSH and CDR2 LQKENI. CDR3 residues: CASSPDRAHEKLFF. Here the CDR3 DNA reads TGTGCCAGCTCACCAGACAGGGCCCATGAAAAACTGTTTTTT.

The chain employs TRBV9 and TRBJ1-4; 7 bases are a match to TRBD1. The CDR3 totals 16 residues. Germline V CDR1 and CDR2: SGDLS, YYNGEE. V lost 2 bases, J lost 8 bases, and 12 bases stayed unmatched. The CDR3 loop is CASSVQQGPLGEKLFF. The DNA for the CDR3 is TGTGCCAGCAGCGTCCAACAGGGGCCCCTGGGGGAAAAACTGTTTTTT.

CDR3: CASSRVGGTAQETQYF. CDR3 sequence (DNA): TGTGCCAGCAGTCGCGTTGGGGGGACAGCCCAAGAGACCCAGTACTTC. The V call is TRBV28, the J call TRBJ2-5; a weak D match, TRBD1 (7 bases). The germline V gene has CDR1 MDHEN and CDR2 SYDVKM. This CDR3 spans 16 amino acids. Trimming shortened V by 5 bases and J by 1 base, and 17 bases separated the two germline ends.

The V gene is TRBV2, the J gene TRBJ2-7; tentative D call: TRBD1 (6 bases). Trimming removed 5 bases at V and 5 bases at J, with 31 bases between. The CDR3 is made up of 19 amino acids. Germline V lookup: CDR1 SNHLY, CDR2 FYNNEI. CDR3 loop: CASSPYILRQAIKGDEQYF. CDR3 nucleotides: TGTGCCAGCAGTCCATACATTCTGAGACAGGCCATCAAGGGAGACGAGCAGTACTTC.

The chain links TRBV28 to TRBJ1-5; D perhaps matches TRBD1 (5 bases). The CDR3 consists of 15 residues. Germline CDR1 and CDR2: MDHEN and SYDVKM. V gave up 6 bases and J gave up 0 bases, with 12 bases separating them. The CDR3 DNA reads TGTGCCAGCAGCCGGGGACGGTATAGCAATCAGCCCCAGCATTTT. Residues: CASSRGRYSNQPQHF.

This clone was recorded once. At the DNA level, this CDR3 is encoded by other sequences in the same sample as well. The rearrangement joins TRBV9 to TRBJ2-1; D is possibly TRBD1 or TRBD2 (6 bases each). Germline-derived CDR1 and CDR2 are SGDLS and YYNGEE. The ends were cut back, 0 bases at V and 0 bases at J, with 10 bases in the middle. CDR3 size: 16 residues. CDR3 in DNA: TGTGCCAGCAGCGTAGGAGGGGGAGGCTCCTACAATGAGCAGTTCTTC. Amino acids: CASSVGGGGSYNEQFF.

V usage is TRBV19 and J usage is TRBJ1-1, with 7 bases fitting TRBD1. The V gene's germline CDR1 is LNHDA and CDR2 SQIVND (reference sequence). CDR3 length: 17 amino acids. V gave up 5 bases and J gave up 4 bases; unmatched junction bases: 16. The CDR3 spells CASSVQDRAKGSTEAFF. The CDR3 coding sequence is TGTGCCAGTAGTGTTCAAGACAGGGCGAAGGGAAGCACTGAAGCTTTCTTT.

This chain uses TRBV5-1 with TRBJ2-5, with 11 bases identical to TRBD2. The CDR3 loop spans 16 amino acids. Germline CDR1 is SGHRS and CDR2 is YFSETQ. Trimming took 2 bases from V and 2 from J; bases not matched to a gene: 5. In nucleotides, the CDR3 is TGCGCCAGCAGCTTTTCTAGCGGGGGGTTGCAAGAGACCCAGTACTTC. Protein product: CASSFSSGGLQETQYF.

This clone was seen ten or more times. This specimen includes other DNA sequences encoding the same CDR3. The V gene is TRBV5-4, the J gene TRBJ1-2; unclear D gene. Germline CDR1 SGHNT, CDR2 YYREEE (reference sequence). The CDR3 consists of 13 residues. Trimming removed 5 bases from V and 4 bases from J, with 12 bases in between. The CDR3 DNA is TGTGCCAGCAGTTCGGACGGGAGCTATGGCTACACCTTC. It encodes CASSSDGSYGYTF.

This clone occurred many times. The gene calls are TRBV4-3 and TRBJ1-4; possibly TRBD1 for D (6 bases). This CDR3 spans 16 amino acids. CDR1 and CDR2 from the germline V gene are LGHNA and YSLEER. V lost 5 bases and J 4 bases, leaving 17 bases between the germline ends. The DNA of the CDR3 is TGCGCCAGCAGCTATAACAACAGGGCTAATAATGAAAAACTGTTTTTT. This gives the protein CASSYNNRANNEKLFF.

This clone was seen a single time. The gene calls are TRBV28 and TRBJ2-3; 11 nucleotides match TRBD2. The germline V gene has CDR1 MDHEN and CDR2 SYDVKM. With 10 bases clipped from V and 0 bases from J, the junction kept 9 bases outside the gene matches. The CDR3 is made up of 16 amino acids. The CDR3 DNA is TGTGCCACCGGGACTAGCGGAACCGCTAGCACAGATACGCAGTATTTT. It yields the protein CATGTSGTASTDTQYF.

In this sample, this clone turned up once. This chain joins TRBV6-5 and TRBJ1-6; weak D call: TRBD1 (5 bases). Germline V CDR1 and CDR2: MNHEY, SVGAGI. V was clipped by 0 bases and J by 11 bases, with 14 bases between them. There are 15 residues in the CDR3. CDR3 protein: CASSYSMGGGPPLHF. In DNA form, the CDR3 reads TGTGCCAGCAGTTACTCGATGGGGGGTGGCCCACCCCTCCACTTT.